Included here is one TCR beta chain sequence, with context. Its antigen is still unknown. Semi-nested PCR with Nested Universal Primer A followed constant-region reverse priming of full-length variable regions. TCRdb re-called the 5' RACE reads with MiXCR, one entry per CDR3 protein. The sample holds some 44,000 distinct CDR3 sequences; about 32% are singletons and the top ten take just over 4%. Notes on the study in general: Whole repertoires were not studied in the larger cohort, only one V-J beta rearrangement.

The CDR3 totals 14 residues. Germline V gives CDR1 SNHLY, CDR2 FYNNEI. V was shortened by 4 bases and J by 4 bases, with 13 bases between the two germline ends. The sequence came from a female donor with breast cancer. What was sequenced was tumor-infiltrating memory CD4+ T cells sorted from the breast tumor. Subset given: memory CD4+ T cells, CD4+CD45RO+CD25-. This sequence joins TRBV2 and TRBJ2-5, with a weak D call TRBD2 (5 bases). CDR3 bases: TGTGCCAGCAGTGGCAACGGCCGGGGAGAGACCCAGTACTTC. Translated, it gives CASSGNGRGETQYF.